Shown below are 8 T cell receptor beta chains from a single sample sequenced in a study of CD8+ T cells in alopecia areata. It was cDNA, reverse transcribed from extracted RNA, that served as the sequencing template. The data were produced by immunoSEQ multiplex PCR, yet TCRdb's version contains in-frame clones alone and is incomplete. The sample records approximately 200,000 clones, approximately 45% being singletons. The sample's treatment: oral pan-JAK inhibitor, 5-10 mg twice daily. The source material was CD4+ T cells sorted from blood, sampled around week 37, from a patient treated with tofacitinib. The receptors shown here come from a human donor with alopecia areata.

V and J are TRBV29-1 and TRBJ2-7, with D possibly being TRBD2 (7 bases). Trimming removed 7 bases at V and 6 bases at J, with 16 bases between. Germline assignment: CDR1 SQVTM and CDR2 ANQGSEA. This CDR3 is 12 amino acids long. Written as DNA, the CDR3 is TGCAGCGGAGGGGAGGGGGTTGGCGAGCAGTACTTC. It translates to CSGGEGVGEQYF.

This sequence joins TRBV2 and TRBJ2-2, with D uncertain. CDR3 size: 16 residues. Germline V gene data show CDR1 as SNHLY and CDR2 as FYNNEI. With 3 bases removed from V and 0 bases from J, the gap between germline ends came to 11 bases. The CDR3 DNA follows: TGTGCCAGCAGTGAGACCGAACCCGCGAACACCGGGGAGCTGTTTTTT. It codes for CASSETEPANTGELFF.

This clone was seen more than once but under ten times. One end of the junction does not line up with germline, which may come from a read error. The chain recombines TRBV7-7 with TRBJ2-5, with no clear D. Germline assignment: CDR1 SSHAT and CDR2 FNYEAQ (reference sequence). This CDR3 has 13 residues. The CDR3 DNA sequence: TGTGCTAGCAGCGCCCCCTCCTCGGAGACCCAGTACTTC. It is translated as CASSAPSSETQYF. Filled out from reference TRBV7-7 and TRBJ2-5, the complete variable domain reads GAGVSQSPRYKVTKRGQDVTLRCDPISSHATLYWYQQALGQGPEFLTYFNYEAQPDKSGLPSDRFSAERPEGSISTLTIQRTEQRDSAMYRCASSAPSSETQYFGPGTRLLVL.

V and J are TRBV18 and TRBJ2-5, with D uncertain. With 3 bases removed from V and 0 bases from J, the gap between germline ends came to 5 bases. The V gene's germline CDR1 is KGHSH and CDR2 LQKENI. The CDR3 runs to 13 residues. CDR3 nucleotides: TGTGCCAGCTCACCCGGAAACCAAGAGACCCAGTACTTC. This encodes CASSPGNQETQYF.

This clone came up once. This chain uses TRBV6-5 with TRBJ2-2; D is ambiguous. The CDR3 length is 13 residues. The germline CDR1 and CDR2 sequences are MNHEY and SVGAGI. V was cut by 0 bases and J by 8 bases, with 7 bases left in between. The CDR3 spells CASSYSGSGELFF. The CDR3 coding sequence is TGTGCCAGCAGTTACTCTGGCTCTGGGGAGCTGTTTTTT.

V is TRBV23-1 and J is TRBJ2-7; the D is unclear. TRBV23-1 falls under the ORF class, with uncertain function. Trimming stripped 8 bases from V and 0 bases from J, with 11 bases between. This CDR3 is 13 amino acids long. CDR3 sequence: CASSEGTSYEQYF. In DNA form, the CDR3 reads TGCGCCAGCTCCGAAGGCACCTCCTACGAGCAGTACTTC.

The chain is built from TRBV6-6 and TRBJ1-2, with a weak D call TRBD1 (5 bases). The CDR3 runs 14 residues. The V gene's germline CDR1 is MNHNY and CDR2 SVGAGI (reference sequence). Trimming shortened V by 0 bases and J by 6 bases, and 11 bases separated the two germline ends. CDR3 DNA: TGTGCCAGCAGTTACTCCCTCTGGGGGGATGGCTACACCTTC. Translation gives CASSYSLWGDGYTF.

The sample holds a few counts of this clone. The chain couples TRBV7-2 to TRBJ2-1; 13 bases are a match to TRBD2. This CDR3 spans 15 amino acids. V dropped 7 bases and J dropped 8; count of bases not matched to a gene: 8. Per the germline V gene, CDR1 is SGHTA and CDR2 is FQGNSA. For the CDR3, the DNA is TGTGCCAGCATCCCAGGACTAGCGGGAGCCTATGAGCAGTTCTTC. Its translation is CASIPGLAGAYEQFF.